Below, 26 T cell receptor beta chains from the same sample are listed, as sequenced in a study of tumor-infiltrating lymphocytes in glioblastoma multiforme (dated by TCRdb to about 2017). Sequencing was performed on an Illumina HiSeq 2500. TCRB libraries were constructed from RNA through three rounds of nested multiplex PCR following a modified ARM-PCR protocol with multiple V-beta primers and a C-beta primer. TCRdb handled the public reads itself, with Q25 trimming in fastp and clone calling in MiXCR, and kept productive beta chains. Under each unique CDR3 protein, matching rows form one entry showing the most common genes and DNA. Recorded for this sample are 10,000 to 15,000 distinct CDR3 sequences; 60% to 65% of them occurred a single time. The ten largest account for more than 25% of the sample. The sample was brain tumor tissue. The receptors derive from a male donor with glioblastoma.

The CDR3 region has the DNA TGTGCCAGCAGTTACTCAGGCTCGCCCTACAATGAGCAGTTCTTC. Translation: CASSYSGSPYNEQFF. The chain recombines TRBV6-5 with TRBJ2-1; no clear D gene. The CDR3 loop spans 15 amino acids. The V gene's germline CDR1 is MNHEY and CDR2 SVGAGI. V was cut by 0 bases and J by 2 bases, with 8 bases left in between.

The chain joins TRBV6-2 or TRBV6-3 to TRBJ2-6; possibly TRBD1 for D (6 bases). CDR1 and CDR2 from the germline V gene are MNHEY and SVGEGT. The CDR3 extends over 19 amino acids. Trimming removed 2 bases at V and 6 bases at J, with 23 bases between. The DNA for the CDR3 is TGTGCCAGCAGTTACGGTTTGGTACGAGTGGGGGCATTGGCCAACGTCCTGACTTTC. Translated: CASSYGLVRVGALANVLTF.

This sequence joins TRBV4-1 and TRBJ2-2; 16 bases are a match to TRBD2. Germline V gene lookup returns CDR1 MGHRA and CDR2 YSYEKL. The CDR3 covers 17 residues. The junction had 7 bases not matched to a gene; V was cut back by 6 bases and J by 6 bases. The CDR3 sequence is CASRTGTSGGAAGELFF. CDR3 DNA sequence: TGCGCCAGCAGGACCGGGACTAGCGGGGGGGCCGCCGGGGAGCTGTTTTTT.

V gene TRBV6-2 or TRBV6-3 combines with J gene TRBJ2-3, with 12 positions matching TRBD2. CDR3 length: 16 amino acids. CDR1 and CDR2 from the germline V gene are MNHEY and SVGEGT. V trimming: 2 bases; J trimming: 4 bases; junction bases outside the gene matches: 4. DNA for the CDR3: TGTGCCAGCAGTTACACACTAGCGGGAGGCGCAGATACGCAGTATTTT. Its protein is CASSYTLAGGADTQYF.

The chain carries TRBV10-3 and TRBJ2-5; D is ambiguous. Germline lookup yields CDR1 ENHRY and CDR2 SYGVKD. The CDR3 length is 15 residues. Trimming removed 8 bases at V and 1 base at J, with 17 bases between. The CDR3 nucleotides read TGTGCCATCTGTCGAGACGTGAGGCGCCAAGAGACCCAGTACTTC. This sequence encodes CAICRDVRRQETQYF.

About this clonotype: Germline and junction disagree at one end, which may indicate a read error. This chain joins TRBV10-3 and TRBJ2-7, with a possible D match to TRBD1 (6 bases). Germline V gene data show CDR1 as ENHRY and CDR2 as SYGVKD. There are 14 residues in the CDR3. The CDR3: CAIIGGPTSYEQYF. The CDR3 coding sequence is TGCGCTATCATTGGGGGCCCTACCTCCTACGAGCAGTACTTC.

The chain combines TRBV20-1 with TRBJ1-1, with D perhaps TRBD1 (5 bases). Germline CDR1 is DFQATT and CDR2 is SNEGSKA (reference sequence). Trimming pared 2 bases from V and 12 bases from J, leaving 22 bases between. The CDR3 is 14 residues long. CDR3 sequence (DNA): TGCAGTGCTAGAAATGAGGCAGGGCTGTATGATCCTTTCTTT. Protein: CSARNEAGLYDPFF.

This clonotype has just a few counts. The junction departs from germline at one end; a sequencing error may be responsible. The chain is built from TRBV6-6 and TRBJ2-1; 11 bases match TRBD2. CDR3 length equals 20 residues. Germline V lookup: CDR1 MNHNY, CDR2 SVGAGI (reference sequence). The CDR3: CVSSYPTSGEGLSSYNEQFF. The CDR3 DNA reads as TGTGTCAGCAGTTACCCGACTAGCGGGGAGGGCTTAAGCTCCTACAATGAGCAGTTCTTC.

The CDR3 sequence is CASSTRGSGDEQFF. In DNA form, the CDR3 reads TGTGCCAGCAGCACGAGGGGCTCGGGCGATGAGCAGTTCTTC. This sequence joins TRBV7-9 and TRBJ2-1; D is tentatively TRBD1 or TRBD2 (5 bases each). Germline loops: CDR1 SEHNR, CDR2 FQNEAQ (reference sequence). The CDR3 is made up of 14 amino acids. Trimming removed 5 bases at V and 8 bases at J, with 16 bases between. Full variable domain (outside the CDR3, taken from reference TRBV7-9 and TRBJ2-1): DTGVSQNPRHKITKRGQNVTFRCDPISEHNRLYWYRQTLGQGPEFLTYFQNEAQLEKSRLLSDRFSAERPKGSFSTLEIQRTEQGDSAMYLCASSTRGSGDEQFFGPGTRLTVL.

Regarding this clonotype: Because the CDR3 is missing its conserved closing phenylalanine or tryptophan, this is likely a read error. The V and J genes are TRBV20-1 and TRBJ2-7, with D perhaps TRBD1 (6 bases). This CDR3 comprises 14 residues. CDR1 DFQATT and CDR2 SNEGSKA come from the germline V gene (reference sequence). CDR3 residues: CSAGKDSGNYEQYL. DNA of the CDR3: TGTAGTGCTGGGAAGGACAGCGGAAACTACGAGCAGTACTTA.

The chain has TRBV12-3 or TRBV12-4 and TRBJ1-3, with a possible D match to TRBD1 (6 bases). Trimming removed 5 bases from V and 2 bases from J, with 22 bases in between. The CDR3 covers 18 residues. The CDR3: CASSTQWGGASTGNTIYF. CDR3 nucleotides: TGTGCCAGCAGTACCCAGTGGGGGGGGGCGAGTACTGGAAACACCATATATTTT.

The chain joins TRBV11-3 to TRBJ2-2; the match to TRBD1 covers 7 bases. With 5 bases clipped from V and 6 bases from J, the junction kept 6 bases outside the gene matches. This CDR3 region has 14 residues. The germline CDR1 and CDR2 sequences are SGHNT and YENEEA. CDR3 sequence reads: CASSRRQGAGELFF. The CDR3 region has the DNA TGTGCCAGCAGCCGACGCCAGGGGGCCGGGGAGCTGTTTTTT. Full variable domain (outside the CDR3, taken from reference TRBV11-3 and TRBJ2-2): EAGVVQSPRYKIIEKKQPVAFWCNPISGHNTLYWYLQNLGQGPELLIRYENEEAVDDSQLPKDRFSAERLKGVDSTLKIQPAELGDSAVYLCASSRRQGAGELFFGEGSRLTVL.

Concerning this clonotype itself: One end of the junction varies from germline; a read error may be responsible. The genes are TRBV20-1 and TRBJ2-4, with 7 positions matching TRBD1. The CDR3 is 19 residues long. Germline V CDR1 and CDR2: DFQATT, SNEGSKA (reference sequence). This CDR3 is CSARDPGRGIRKAKDIQYF. DNA of the CDR3: TGCAGTGCTAGAGACCCGGGCAGGGGGATTCGGAAAGCCAAAGACATTCAATACTTC.

As to this clonotype: The junction departs from germline at one end; a sequencing error may be responsible. V is TRBV12-3 or TRBV12-4 and J is TRBJ2-3; a weak D match, TRBD2 (6 bases). CDR3 length: 15 residues. CDR3 coding DNA: TGTGCCAGCAGCCGTACCGGGACTCCACGGGATACACAGTTTTTT. Translation gives CASSRTGTPRDTQFF.

The chain couples TRBV12-3 or TRBV12-4 to TRBJ2-3; TRBD1 might be the D (6 bases). The CDR3 covers 13 residues. Trimming pared 6 bases from V and 9 bases from J, leaving 16 bases between. The CDR3 DNA is TGTGCCAGCAGATACGACAGGTTAGGAACGCAGTATTTT. Translating gives CASRYDRLGTQYF.

The chain links TRBV4-1 to TRBJ1-5; D ambiguous. The CDR3 has 15 residues. Trimming took 0 bases from V and 5 from J, leaving 11 bases between them. From germline, CDR1 is MGHRA and CDR2 YSYEKL. CDR3 nucleotides: TGCGCCAGCAGCCAAGACTTAGCAGCCTATCAGCCCCAGCATTTT. It codes for CASSQDLAAYQPQHF.

Judged by abundance, this clonotype is medium-sized. The CDR3 spells CSARTGYSSEQYF. The CDR3 nucleotides read TGCAGTGCTAGGACAGGGTATTCCTCTGAGCAGTACTTC. This sequence joins TRBV20-1 and TRBJ2-7, with 7 nucleotides matching TRBD1. This CDR3 is built from 13 residues. Germline-derived CDR1 and CDR2 are DFQATT and SNEGSKA (reference sequence). Trimming removed 3 bases from V and 7 bases from J; junction bases left unmatched: 9.

Many counts were recorded for this clonotype. The chain has TRBV28 and TRBJ2-1; 9 bases agree with TRBD2. The CDR3 contains 17 residues. Germline CDR1 and CDR2: MDHEN and SYDVKM. V shed 8 bases, J shed 7 bases, and the junction held 18 bases outside the gene matches. The CDR3 bases are TGTGCCAGCCAACACACCCTGGGGCGGGAGGGCCAAAATGAGCAGTTCTTC. Translating it yields CASQHTLGREGQNEQFF.

The sample holds many counts of this clonotype. V and J are TRBV5-4 and TRBJ1-4; 7 bases map to TRBD1. This CDR3 has 16 residues. J gave up 8 bases and V 4 bases, and 14 bases lay outside the gene matches. Germline lookup yields CDR1 SGHNT and CDR2 YYREEE (reference sequence). The CDR3: CASSPQGGTRREKLFF. DNA of the CDR3: TGTGCCAGCAGCCCCCAGGGGGGGACCCGAAGGGAAAAACTGTTTTTT.

This chain uses TRBV12-3 or TRBV12-4 with TRBJ2-2; tentative D call: TRBD2 (7 bases). Trimming cost V 1 base and J 6 bases, with 21 bases left between them. This CDR3 region has 18 residues. The CDR3, as DNA: TGTGCCAGCAGTTTAGAAGTCGGGAGGACCAAGGGGGCCGGGGAGCTGTTTTTT. It translates to CASSLEVGRTKGAGELFF.

Concerning this clonotype: At one boundary the junction diverges from the germline segment, which might be a read error. The rearrangement links TRBV10-3 to TRBJ2-7; 8 nucleotides line up with TRBD2. The CDR3 extends over 15 amino acids. The germline CDR1 and CDR2 sequences are ENHRY and SYGVKD. In nucleotides, the CDR3 is TGTGCCCTCGGGTCGGTAGCGGGGAGCTCCTACGAGGAGTACTTC. Translated: CALGSVAGSSYEEYF.

As regards this clonotype: One junction end disagrees with the germline gene, perhaps due to a read error. This chain uses TRBV5-1 with TRBJ2-1; D is unresolved. The CDR3 contains 16 residues. CDR1 and CDR2 from the germline V gene are SGHRS and YFSETQ. CDR3 bases: TGCGCCAGCATCTTGGAATCCGAGAAGGATGGGGATGAGCAATTCTTC. It encodes CASILESEKDGDEQFF. Full variable domain (rest looked up from reference TRBV5-1 and TRBJ2-1): KAGVTQTPRYLIKTRGQQVTLSCSPISGHRSVSWYQQTPGQGLQFLFEYFSETQRNKGNFPGRFSGRQFSNSRSEMNVSTLELGDSALYLCASILESEKDGDEQFFGPGTRLTVL.

As concerns this clonotype: The junction departs from germline at one end; a sequencing error may be responsible. J is TRBJ2-2 and V is TRBV4-2, with a weak D call TRBD2 (5 bases). CDR3 length: 14 residues. Germline-derived CDR1 and CDR2 are LGHNA and YNFKEQ. CDR3 residues: CAISQEKKVGEMFF. CDR3 DNA sequence: TGTGCCATCAGCCAAGAGAAGAAGGTCGGGGAGATGTTTTTT.

The chain has TRBV10-3 and TRBJ2-1; possible D gene TRBD2, 5 bases. The CDR3 length is 13 residues. Germline V gives CDR1 ENHRY, CDR2 SYGVKD. In DNA form, the CDR3 reads TGTGCTATCGGAGAACCTAACTCGGGGAAGCAGTTCTTC. It translates to CAIGEPNSGKQFF.

Of note for this clonotype: This may arise from a read error, as a much more abundant clone is one base away. This chain uses TRBV28 with TRBJ2-7; 10 bases are shared with TRBD2. J gave up 6 bases and V 8 bases, and 7 bases lay outside the gene matches. The germline V gene encodes CDR1 MDHEN and CDR2 SYDVKM. The CDR3 spans 13 residues. The CDR3 reads CASGSSGSSEQYF. DNA for the CDR3: TGTGCCAGCGGATCTAGCGGGAGTAGCGAGCAGTACTTC. The entire variable domain, with the rest obtained from reference TRBV28 and TRBJ2-7, is as follows: DVKVTQSSRYLVKRTGEKVFLECVQDMDHENMFWYRQDPGLGLRLIYFSYDVKMKEKGDIPEGYSVSREKKERFSLILESASTNQTSMYLCASGSSGSSEQYFGPGTRLTVT.

The chain carries TRBV10-3 and TRBJ2-7; D not certain. Germline CDR1 ENHRY, CDR2 SYGVKD. The V gene lost 4 bases and the J gene lost 3 bases, with 10 bases spanning the gap. The CDR3 runs to 13 residues. CDR3 region: CAISVNNSYEQYF. The CDR3 nucleotides read TGTGCCATCAGTGTGAACAACAGCTACGAGCAGTACTTC.